Below, one T cell receptor beta chain is given with its context. Sequencing ends 3 residues short of the CDR3 end; the germline J gene provides the rest. This entry is derived from a study of T cells in women clearing cervical HPV infection. About the research overall: Controls were women whose single incident HPV16 infection cleared within 12 months without precancer or cancer.

J was trimmed by 6 bases and V by 6 bases; bases with no gene match: 8. The CDR3 has 15 residues. Germline values: CDR1 MRHNA, CDR2 SNTAGT. Genomic DNA, averaging roughly 1,200 ng per sample, yielded TCR beta CDR3 via immunoSEQ. TCRdb's table, derived via immunoSEQ multiplex PCR, lists solely in-frame clones and lacks some. This sample's table reports about 19,000 clones. This receptor was identified in a woman aged 18-70 years with a cervical HPV16 infection that either progressed to CIN3+ or cleared (not recorded which). This chain joins TRBV6-4 and TRBJ2-1; 10 bases align to TRBD2. The sample was blood buffy coat. The CDR3 spells CASRPSGGAGNEQFF. CDR3 bases read: TGTGCCAGCAGACCCAGCGGGGGGGCGGGCAATGAG.